This is a list of T cell receptor beta chains from one sample in a study of cytomegalovirus exposure and HLA in healthy donors. Clones were sequenced by immunoSEQ multiplex PCR, and TCRdb holds only the in-frame ones, with some missing. The sample lists a few hundred thousand clones, 75% to 90% occurring once. The sample was PBMCs. These receptors came from a woman between 18 and 29 years old in good health and CMV-seronegative. Both conserved end residues are part of each CDR3. The D gene is left open where the match is weak.

D gene: NA
V gene: TRBV20-1
J gene: TRBJ2-7
CDR3 protein: CSAMEGIEQYF

D gene: TRBD1
V gene: TRBV11-2
J gene: TRBJ1-2
CDR3 protein: CASSPRGQSPRGYTF

D gene: NA
V gene: TRBV29-1
J gene: TRBJ1-2
CDR3 protein: CSVQTGQRGYTF

D gene: TRBD1
V gene: TRBV2
J gene: TRBJ1-2
CDR3 protein: CASRTGQGYGYTF

D gene: NA
V gene: TRBV28
J gene: TRBJ2-7
CDR3 protein: CASRLRDSGFYEQYF

D gene: TRBD2
V gene: TRBV19
J gene: TRBJ2-1
CDR3 protein: CASSPSGRPPLF

D gene: TRBD1
V gene: TRBV5-1
J gene: TRBJ1-2
CDR3 protein: CASSLGDSLYGYTF

D gene: NA
V gene: TRBV30
J gene: TRBJ1-3
CDR3 protein: CACSQGTSGNTIYF

D gene: NA
V gene: TRBV10-2
J gene: TRBJ1-2
CDR3 protein: CASTADRLYGYTF

D gene: NA
V gene: TRBV18
J gene: TRBJ2-5
CDR3 protein: CASSPAGRQETQYF

D gene: NA
V gene: TRBV12-5
J gene: TRBJ2-5
CDR3 protein: CASGLGAGETQYF

D gene: NA
V gene: TRBV2
J gene: TRBJ2-3
CDR3 protein: CASSDLVAYGTDTQYF

D gene: TRBD2
V gene: TRBV5-6
J gene: TRBJ2-1
CDR3 protein: CASSLGSGRAYNEQFF

D gene: NA
V gene: TRBV9
J gene: TRBJ2-7
CDR3 protein: CASSNQAGYEQYF

D gene: TRBD1
V gene: TRBV6-5
J gene: TRBJ1-5
CDR3 protein: CASSYRQGEGQPQHF

D gene: NA
V gene: TRBV5-6
J gene: TRBJ2-7
CDR3 protein: CASSLLWDNTYEQYF

D gene: NA
V gene: TRBV28
J gene: TRBJ2-7
CDR3 protein: CASSFTYEQYF

D gene: NA
V gene: TRBV27
J gene: TRBJ2-3
CDR3 protein: CASSKAGHDTQYF

D gene: NA
V gene: TRBV7-9
J gene: TRBJ2-1
CDR3 protein: CATTTRQAGEQFF

D gene: NA
V gene: TRBV27
J gene: TRBJ2-5
CDR3 protein: CASSLEWSTFPETQYF

D gene: TRBD2
V gene: TRBV28
J gene: TRBJ2-7
CDR3 protein: CASSFYGFSGARPPEQYF

D gene: TRBD1
V gene: TRBV6-5
J gene: TRBJ2-3
CDR3 protein: CASSYPTGGTDTQYF

D gene: TRBD1
V gene: TRBV6-1
J gene: TRBJ1-2
CDR3 protein: CASSDGTGGGYGYTF

D gene: NA
V gene: TRBV5-1
J gene: TRBJ1-1
CDR3 protein: CASSSMPGARDTEAFF

D gene: TRBD1
V gene: TRBV28
J gene: TRBJ2-3
CDR3 protein: CASSPGGTGRDTQYF

D gene: TRBD2
V gene: TRBV6-5
J gene: TRBJ2-1
CDR3 protein: CASPGTSGSCNEQFF

D gene: NA
V gene: TRBV12-2
J gene: TRBJ2-7
CDR3 protein: CASRSPGTSTYEQYF

D gene: TRBD1
V gene: TRBV11-2
J gene: TRBJ2-6
CDR3 protein: CASRARDSGLSGANVLTF

D gene: NA
V gene: TRBV5-1
J gene: TRBJ2-3
CDR3 protein: CASSLWSGGTTDTQYF

D gene: TRBD1
V gene: TRBV7-2
J gene: TRBJ2-7
CDR3 protein: CASSLGDRGREQYF

D gene: NA
V gene: TRBV2
J gene: TRBJ2-3
CDR3 protein: CASRVSPDTQYF

D gene: TRBD2
V gene: TRBV10-3
J gene: TRBJ2-1
CDR3 protein: CAISGPHSGLNNEQFF

D gene: NA
V gene: TRBV29-1
J gene: TRBJ2-3
CDR3 protein: CSVVGGSTDTQYF

D gene: NA
V gene: TRBV28
J gene: TRBJ2-2
CDR3 protein: CATEPANTGELFF

D gene: TRBD2
V gene: TRBV6-1
J gene: TRBJ2-1
CDR3 protein: CASSGLALDEQFF

D gene: NA
V gene: TRBV6-5
J gene: TRBJ2-2
CDR3 protein: CASSYYSGSNTGELFF

D gene: NA
V gene: TRBV6-6
J gene: TRBJ2-3
CDR3 protein: CASAHAGTTDTQYF

D gene: NA
V gene: TRBV4-3
J gene: TRBJ2-5
CDR3 protein: CASSQGLGEETQYF

D gene: NA
V gene: TRBV6-5
J gene: TRBJ1-1
CDR3 protein: CASSYSEGNTEAFF

D gene: TRBD2
V gene: TRBV9
J gene: TRBJ2-7
CDR3 protein: CASSVAAGGYEQYF

D gene: NA
V gene: TRBV9
J gene: TRBJ1-1
CDR3 protein: CASSVSGSTEAFF

D gene: TRBD1
V gene: TRBV4-2
J gene: TRBJ1-5
CDR3 protein: CASSQESRGNQPQHF

D gene: NA
V gene: TRBV5-1
J gene: TRBJ1-1
CDR3 protein: CASTLGREAFF

D gene: NA
V gene: TRBV28
J gene: TRBJ1-1
CDR3 protein: CASSWGESEAFF

D gene: NA
V gene: TRBV27
J gene: TRBJ2-1
CDR3 protein: CASSFVPTSYNEQFF

D gene: TRBD1
V gene: TRBV2
J gene: TRBJ2-1
CDR3 protein: CASRNGTGDLSYNEQFF

D gene: TRBD2
V gene: TRBV23-1
J gene: TRBJ2-7
CDR3 protein: CASRRRRASGTHYEQYF

D gene: NA
V gene: TRBV7-6
J gene: TRBJ1-2
CDR3 protein: CASSRWGQEYGYTF

D gene: TRBD1
V gene: TRBV2
J gene: TRBJ2-7
CDR3 protein: CASSEGDSGYEQYF

D gene: NA
V gene: TRBV5-1
J gene: TRBJ2-7
CDR3 protein: CASSEGQTDEQYF

D gene: NA
V gene: TRBV27
J gene: TRBJ1-1
CDR3 protein: CASSLPRGEAFF